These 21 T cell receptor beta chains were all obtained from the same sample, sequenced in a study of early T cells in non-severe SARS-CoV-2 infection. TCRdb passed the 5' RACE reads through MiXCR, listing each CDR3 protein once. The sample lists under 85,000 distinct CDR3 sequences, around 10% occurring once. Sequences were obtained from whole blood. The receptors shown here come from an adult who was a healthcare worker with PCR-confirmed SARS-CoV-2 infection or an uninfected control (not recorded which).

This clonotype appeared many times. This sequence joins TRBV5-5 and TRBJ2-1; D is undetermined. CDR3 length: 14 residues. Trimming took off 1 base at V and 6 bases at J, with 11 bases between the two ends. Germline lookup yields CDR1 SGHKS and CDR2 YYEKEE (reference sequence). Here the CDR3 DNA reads TGTGCCAGCAGCTTGATTGGGATAGTCAATGAGCAGTTCTTC. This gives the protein CASSLIGIVNEQFF.

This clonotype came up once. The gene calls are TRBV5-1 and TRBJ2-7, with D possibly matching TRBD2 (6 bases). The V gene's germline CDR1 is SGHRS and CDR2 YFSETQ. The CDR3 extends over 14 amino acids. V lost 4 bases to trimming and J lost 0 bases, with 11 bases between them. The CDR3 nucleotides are TGCGCCAGCAGCGCGGGACGCGTCTCCTACGAGCAGTACTTC. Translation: CASSAGRVSYEQYF.

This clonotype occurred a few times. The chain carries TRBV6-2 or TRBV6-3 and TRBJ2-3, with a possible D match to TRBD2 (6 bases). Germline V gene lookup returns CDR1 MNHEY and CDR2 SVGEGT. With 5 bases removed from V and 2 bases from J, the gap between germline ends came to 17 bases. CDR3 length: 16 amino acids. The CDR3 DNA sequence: TGTGCCAGCAGTACCCCCCACGCGGGACCCACAGATACGCAGTATTTT. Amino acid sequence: CASSTPHAGPTDTQYF.

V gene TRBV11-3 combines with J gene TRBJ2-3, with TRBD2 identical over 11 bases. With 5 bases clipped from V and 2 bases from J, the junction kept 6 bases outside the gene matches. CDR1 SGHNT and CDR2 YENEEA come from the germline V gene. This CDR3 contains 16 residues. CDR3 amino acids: CASSPRTSGLTDTQYF. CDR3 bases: TGTGCCAGCAGCCCCCGGACTAGCGGGCTCACAGATACGCAGTATTTT.

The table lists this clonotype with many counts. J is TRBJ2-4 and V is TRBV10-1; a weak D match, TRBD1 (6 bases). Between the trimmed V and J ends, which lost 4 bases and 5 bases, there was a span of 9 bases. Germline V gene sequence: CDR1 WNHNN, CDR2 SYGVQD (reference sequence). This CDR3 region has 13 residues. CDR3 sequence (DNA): TGCGCCAGCAGTGGTGCAGGGGAAAACATTCAGTACTTC. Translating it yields CASSGAGENIQYF.

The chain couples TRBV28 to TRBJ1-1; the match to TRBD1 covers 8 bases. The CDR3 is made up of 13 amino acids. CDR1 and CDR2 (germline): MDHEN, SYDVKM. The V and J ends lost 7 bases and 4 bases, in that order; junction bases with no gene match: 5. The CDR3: CASTNTGGTEAFF. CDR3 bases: TGTGCCAGCACCAACACAGGGGGCACTGAAGCTTTCTTT. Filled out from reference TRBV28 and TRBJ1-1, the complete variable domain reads DVKVTQSSRYLVKRTGEKVFLECVQDMDHENMFWYRQDPGLGLRLIYFSYDVKMKEKGDIPEGYSVSREKKERFSLILESASTNQTSMYLCASTNTGGTEAFFGQGTRLTVV.

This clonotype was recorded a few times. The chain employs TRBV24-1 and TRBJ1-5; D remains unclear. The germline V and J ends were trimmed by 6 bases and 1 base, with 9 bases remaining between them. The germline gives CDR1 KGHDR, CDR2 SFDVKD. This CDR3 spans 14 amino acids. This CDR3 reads CATSPGRSNQPQHF. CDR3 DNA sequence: TGTGCCACCAGTCCCGGCCGAAGCAATCAGCCCCAGCATTTT.

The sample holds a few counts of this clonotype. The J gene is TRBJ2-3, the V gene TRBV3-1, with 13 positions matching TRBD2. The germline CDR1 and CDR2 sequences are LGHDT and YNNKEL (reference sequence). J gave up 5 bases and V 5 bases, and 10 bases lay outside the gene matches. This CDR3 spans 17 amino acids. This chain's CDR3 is CASSKAGLAGSRDTQYF. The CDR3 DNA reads TGTGCCAGCAGCAAAGCGGGACTAGCGGGGTCAAGAGATACGCAGTATTTT.

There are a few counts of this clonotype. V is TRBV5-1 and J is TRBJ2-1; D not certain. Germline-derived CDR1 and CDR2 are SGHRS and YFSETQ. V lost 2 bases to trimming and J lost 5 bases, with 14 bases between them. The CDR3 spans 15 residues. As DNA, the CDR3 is TGCGCCAGCAGCTTAGGGCAGGCCGGTAACAATGAGCAGTTCTTC. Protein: CASSLGQAGNNEQFF.

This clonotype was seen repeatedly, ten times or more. The CDR3 here is CASSLRPGNTIYF. In DNA form, the CDR3 reads TGTGCCAGCAGCTTACGACCTGGAAACACCATATATTTT. The chain is built from TRBV7-3 and TRBJ1-3; no definite D call. The CDR3 extends over 13 amino acids. CDR1 and CDR2 from the germline V gene are SGHTA and FQGTGA. Trimming stripped 2 bases from V and 2 bases from J, with 4 bases between.

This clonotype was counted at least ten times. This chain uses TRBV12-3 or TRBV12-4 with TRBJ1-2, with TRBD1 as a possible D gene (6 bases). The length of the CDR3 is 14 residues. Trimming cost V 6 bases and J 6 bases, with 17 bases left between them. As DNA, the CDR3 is TGTGCCAGCAGCACTTCCACAGGGTATGATGGCTACACCTTC. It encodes CASSTSTGYDGYTF.

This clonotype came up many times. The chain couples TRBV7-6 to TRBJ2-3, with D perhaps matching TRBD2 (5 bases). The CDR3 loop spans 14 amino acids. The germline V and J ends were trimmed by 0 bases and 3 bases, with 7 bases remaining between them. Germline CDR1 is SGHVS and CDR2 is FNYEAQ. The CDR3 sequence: CASSLAGETDTQYF. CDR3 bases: TGTGCCAGCAGCTTAGCCGGGGAGACAGATACGCAGTATTTT.

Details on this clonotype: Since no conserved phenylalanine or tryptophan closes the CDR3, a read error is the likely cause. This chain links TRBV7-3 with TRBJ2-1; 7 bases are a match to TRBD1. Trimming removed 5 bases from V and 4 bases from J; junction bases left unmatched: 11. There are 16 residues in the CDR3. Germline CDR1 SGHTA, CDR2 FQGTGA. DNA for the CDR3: TGTGCCAGCAGCCTAAACCGGGACAGCCCTTACAATGAGCAGTTCATC. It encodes CASSLNRDSPYNEQFI.

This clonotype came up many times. This chain's CDR3 is CARTGEDTEAFF. The DNA of the CDR3 is TGTGCCAGGACAGGGGAAGACACTGAAGCTTTCTTT. The V and J genes are TRBV27 and TRBJ1-1; 8 positions agree with TRBD1. Looked up from germline, CDR1 is MNHEY and CDR2 is SMNVEV (reference sequence). CDR3 size: 12 residues. Trimming took 9 bases from V and 3 from J; bases not matched to a gene: 3.

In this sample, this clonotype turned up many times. CDR3 nucleotides: TGTGCCAGCACCCTGGGAGGGTATAATTCACCCCTCCACTTT. Its translation is CASTLGGYNSPLHF. This chain joins TRBV12-3 or TRBV12-4 and TRBJ1-6; D call uncertain. The V end lost 7 bases, the J end lost 4 bases, and 11 bases lay between the germline ends. The CDR3 runs to 14 residues.

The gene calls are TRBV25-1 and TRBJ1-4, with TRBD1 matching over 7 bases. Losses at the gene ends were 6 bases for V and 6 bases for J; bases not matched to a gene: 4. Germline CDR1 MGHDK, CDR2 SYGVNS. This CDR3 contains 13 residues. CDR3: CASRRGGDEKLFF. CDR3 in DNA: TGTGCCAGCAGAAGAGGGGGCGATGAAAAACTGTTTTTT.

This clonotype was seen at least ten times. The CDR3 protein is CASSRTNYGYTF. CDR3 coding DNA: TGTGCCAGCAGCCGAACAAACTATGGCTACACCTTC. The J gene is TRBJ1-2, the V gene TRBV6-5; D gene uncertain. V lost 6 bases, J lost 2 bases, and 7 bases lay in between. Germline values: CDR1 MNHEY, CDR2 SVGAGI. The CDR3 sequence is 12 residues long.

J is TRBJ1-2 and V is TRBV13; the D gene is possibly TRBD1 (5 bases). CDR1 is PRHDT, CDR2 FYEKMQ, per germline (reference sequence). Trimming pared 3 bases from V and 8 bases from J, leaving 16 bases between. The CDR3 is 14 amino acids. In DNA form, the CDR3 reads TGTGCCAGCAGCTTCGGGACGGCTTCGCGCGGCTACACCTTC. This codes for CASSFGTASRGYTF.

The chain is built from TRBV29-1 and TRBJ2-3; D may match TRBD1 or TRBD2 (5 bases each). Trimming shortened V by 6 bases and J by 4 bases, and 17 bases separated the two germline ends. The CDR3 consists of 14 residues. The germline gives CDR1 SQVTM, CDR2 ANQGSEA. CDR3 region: CSVVNWDPADTQYF. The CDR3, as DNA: TGCAGCGTCGTAAACTGGGACCCGGCAGATACGCAGTATTTT.

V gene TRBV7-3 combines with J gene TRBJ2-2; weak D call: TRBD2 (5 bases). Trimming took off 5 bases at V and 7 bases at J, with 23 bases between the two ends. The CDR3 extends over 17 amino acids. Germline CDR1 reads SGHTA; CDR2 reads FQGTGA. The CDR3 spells CASSTSKWGNEGGELFF. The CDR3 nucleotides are TGTGCCAGCAGCACCTCCAAGTGGGGAAATGAGGGCGGGGAGCTGTTTTTT.

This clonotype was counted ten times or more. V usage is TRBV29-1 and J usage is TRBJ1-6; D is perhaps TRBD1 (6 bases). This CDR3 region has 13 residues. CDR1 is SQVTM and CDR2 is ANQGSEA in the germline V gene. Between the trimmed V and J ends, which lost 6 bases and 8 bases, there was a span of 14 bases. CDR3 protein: CSVGRDIYSPLHF. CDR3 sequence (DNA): TGCAGCGTCGGTCGGGACATCTATTCACCCCTCCACTTT.